This TCR beta chain stems from a study of shared clonotypes between healthy human individuals. Study in general: For every donor, three CD4 naive, three CD4 memory, two CD8 naive and one CD8 memory plates were used. Overall study results and limits: Naive subsets generally exceeded memory subsets in estimated richness.

The ends lost 2 bases at V and 7 bases at J; junction bases unmatched: 6. Looked up from germline, CDR1 is GTSNPN and CDR2 is SVGIG (reference sequence). CDR3 length: 14 amino acids. The assay was immunoSEQ multiplex PCR, and TCRdb's table has in-frame clones only and misses some. The profile shows more than 2,000,000 clones, just over 90% of them singletons. To note about this clone: Its antigen remains unidentified.

This TCR was sampled from a man between 18 and 29 years old in good health. The chain uses TRBV30 and TRBJ1-4; TRBD1 matches 8 bases. The sequencing input was naive CD4+ T cells sorted from blood. Described subset: CD45RA+ positively selected. The CDR3 region has the DNA TGTGCCTGGAGTAGGCAGGGGGCTTTTGAAAAACTGTTTTTT. Translated, it gives CAWSRQGAFEKLFF.